This T cell receptor (beta chain) was sequenced for a study of shared clonotypes between healthy human individuals. CDR3 size: 14 residues. The ends were cut back, 2 bases at V and 2 bases at J, with 6 bases in the middle. Per germline, CDR1 MDHEN and CDR2 SYDVKM. This clone was detected a few times. The antigen is unknown. The same CDR3 is also encoded by other DNA sequences in this sample. Donors had no recently reported acute infections or vaccinations and were HIV-negative. Donors were Caucasian adults residing in Nashville, Tennessee, USA. Study conclusions and caveats: Sequencing depth was a factor that was expected to affect clonotype sharing among donors.

Sequencing was performed with immunoSEQ multiplex PCR; in TCRdb, only in-frame clones are kept and a portion is missing. Among fewer than 700,000 clones listed, just over 75% were seen once. Sequencing was performed on PBMCs. This chain joins TRBV28 and TRBJ1-4; TRBD1 might be the D (5 bases). This sequence originates from a woman aged 40 to 50 in good health. Some clones in this sample may be carry-over from other donors' samples. The CDR3 DNA sequence: TGTGCCAGCAGTTTAGGGGGGACTAATGAAAAACTGTTTTTT. This gives the protein CASSLGGTNEKLFF.